A single sample is the source of the 16 T cell receptor beta chains below, sequenced in a study of blood T cell repertoires in COVID-19. Sequenced by immunoSEQ multiplex PCR; TCRdb stores in-frame clones only, minus some. This table holds about 350,000 clones, about 88% found once. Sequenced: peripheral blood. Receptors were obtained from a woman between 70 and 85 years old with COVID-19, enrolled during active disease.

The rearrangement links TRBV2 to TRBJ2-3; TRBD2 is a possible D gene (5 bases). The germline V and J ends were trimmed by 3 bases and 2 bases, with 6 bases remaining between them. CDR3 length: 13 amino acids. Germline V gene data show CDR1 as SNHLY and CDR2 as FYNNEI. CDR3 in DNA: TGTGCCAGCAGTGAGGACTTCACAGATACGCAGTATTTT. Translating gives CASSEDFTDTQYF. The full variable domain, its missing parts supplied by reference TRBV2 and TRBJ2-3, is EPEVTQTPSHQVTQMGQEVILRCVPISNHLYFYWYRQILGQKVEFLVSFYNNEISEKSEIFDDQFSVERPDGSNFTLKIRSTKLEDSAMYFCASSEDFTDTQYFGPGTRLTVL.

The chain has TRBV19 and TRBJ2-5; TRBD2 matches at 11 bases. Per germline, CDR1 LNHDA and CDR2 SQIVND (reference sequence). V lost 7 bases to trimming and J lost 3 bases; unmatched junction nucleotides: 4. The CDR3 runs to 14 residues. The DNA for the CDR3 is TGTGCCAGTAAGCTAGCGGGGGGAAAAGAGACCCAGTACTTC. This codes for CASKLAGGKETQYF.

CDR3 sequence: CASSQELSDTIYF. For the CDR3, the DNA is TGCGCCAGCAGCCAAGAATTATCCGACACCATATATTTT. This chain connects TRBV4-1 to TRBJ1-3; unclear D gene. In germline, CDR1 is MGHRA, CDR2 YSYEKL. V was pared by 0 bases and J by 8 bases, with 8 bases between. This CDR3 has 13 amino acids.

The chain employs TRBV18 and TRBJ1-1; D gene unclear. Trimming left V 4 bases short and J 1 base short, with 10 bases between. CDR1 and CDR2 (germline): KGHSH, LQKENI. The CDR3 runs to 14 residues. The CDR3 region has the DNA TGTGCCAGCTCACGAGGACTTTCGAACACTGAAGCTTTCTTT. Amino acid sequence: CASSRGLSNTEAFF.

The gene calls are TRBV6-5 and TRBJ2-7; no clear D gene. Germline lookup yields CDR1 MNHEY and CDR2 SVGAGI. Trimming took off 2 bases at V and 2 bases at J, with 10 bases between the two ends. This CDR3 region has 14 residues. For the CDR3, the DNA is TGTGCCAGCAGTTACAGCGAGCAGACCTACGAGCAGTACTTC. Residues: CASSYSEQTYEQYF.

The V call is TRBV5-1, the J call TRBJ2-1; 7 bases agree with TRBD2. Looked up from germline, CDR1 is SGHRS and CDR2 is YFSETQ. This CDR3 is built from 15 residues. V gave up 0 bases and J gave up 4 bases; unmatched junction bases: 4. The CDR3 sequence: CASSLVLAVYNEQFF. The CDR3 coding sequence is TGCGCCAGCAGCTTGGTGCTAGCGGTTTACAATGAGCAGTTCTTC.

The rearrangement uses TRBV3-1 (or the pseudogene TRBV3-2) and TRBJ1-1; perhaps TRBD1 as D (5 bases). The V end lost 2 bases, the J end lost 1 base, and 11 bases lay between the germline ends. The CDR3 sequence is 15 residues long. Looked up from germline, CDR1 is LGHDT and CDR2 is YNNKEL (reference sequence). The CDR3 sequence is CASSQSQGGNTEAFF. CDR3 DNA: TGTGCCAGCAGCCAATCTCAGGGTGGGAACACTGAAGCTTTCTTT.

This chain joins TRBV7-2 and TRBJ1-2; TRBD1 agrees at 11 bases. Trimming at V came to 3 bases and at J to 8 bases, leaving 11 bases not matched to a gene. The CDR3 consists of 16 residues. Per germline, CDR1 SGHTA and CDR2 FQGNSA. The CDR3 spells CASSFEGGQGAEGYTF. For the CDR3, the DNA is TGTGCCAGCAGCTTTGAGGGAGGACAGGGGGCGGAAGGCTACACCTTC.

The chain couples TRBV14 to TRBJ2-7; TRBD1 aligns across 7 bases. There are 14 residues in the CDR3. Unmatched junction bases numbered 5, after V lost 5 bases and J lost 1 base. The germline gives CDR1 SGHDN, CDR2 FVKESK. CDR3 loop: CASSDTGESYEQYF. Here the CDR3 DNA reads TGTGCCAGCAGCGACACAGGGGAATCCTACGAGCAGTACTTC.

The V and J genes are TRBV6-1 and TRBJ2-1, with TRBD1 as a possible D gene (6 bases). Trimming left V 2 bases short and J 9 bases short, with 8 bases between. CDR1 and CDR2 (germline): MNHNS, SASEGT. The CDR3 is 12 residues long. This CDR3 is CASSEQGIEQFF. The CDR3 DNA sequence: TGTGCCAGCAGTGAACAGGGGATTGAGCAGTTCTTC.

The chain employs TRBV19 and TRBJ2-7; a possible D gene is TRBD2 (7 bases). Per the germline V gene, CDR1 is LNHDA and CDR2 is SQIVND (reference sequence). This CDR3 is built from 16 residues. Between the trimmed V and J ends, which lost 0 bases and 5 bases, there was a span of 17 bases. As DNA, the CDR3 is TGTGCCAGTAGTATAGATCTATCAGGCGGGGGCAACGAGCAGTACTTC. Its protein product is CASSIDLSGGGNEQYF.

The chain combines TRBV7-9 with TRBJ1-3; D possibly corresponds to TRBD1 (5 bases). V was shortened by 4 bases and J by 1 base, with 17 bases between the two germline ends. The CDR3 has 17 residues. CDR1 is SEHNR, CDR2 FQNEAQ, per germline (reference sequence). In DNA form, the CDR3 reads TGTGCCAGCAGCTCTAGGGAACAGGCCATTTCTGGAAACACCATATATTTT. The encoded protein is CASSSREQAISGNTIYF.

The rearrangement uses TRBV11-2 and TRBJ2-1; TRBD2 matches at 9 bases. After removal of 3 bases from V and 0 bases from J, the junction contained 9 bases not matched to a gene. Germline CDR1 reads SGHAT; CDR2 reads FQNNGV. This CDR3 has 18 residues. CDR3 region: CASSFYRLAGLSYNEQFF. The CDR3 coding sequence is TGTGCCAGCAGCTTTTATAGGCTAGCGGGGCTCTCCTACAATGAGCAGTTCTTC.

Comments on this clone: This may come from a read error, since a much larger clone is one base off. The chain couples TRBV28 to TRBJ2-7; the D gene is possibly TRBD1 (5 bases). V lost 6 bases and J lost 3, with 9 bases in between. This CDR3 spans 12 amino acids. Germline CDR1 is MDHEN and CDR2 is SYDVKM. In nucleotides, the CDR3 is TGTGCCAGCAGCCCCCAGGGCTACGAGCAGTACTTC. This encodes CASSPQGYEQYF.

V gene TRBV5-4 combines with J gene TRBJ1-2, with 7 nucleotides matching TRBD1. CDR1 SGHNT and CDR2 YYREEE come from the germline V gene (reference sequence). V gave up 4 bases and J gave up 8 bases; unmatched junction bases: 14. The CDR3 contains 15 residues. The CDR3, as DNA: TGTGCCAGCAGCCCGACAGGGAATCTCAGGGACGGCTACACCTTC. Translated: CASSPTGNLRDGYTF.

V and J are TRBV14 and TRBJ2-5; 7 bases are shared with TRBD1. CDR1 SGHDN and CDR2 FVKESK come from the germline V gene. With 3 bases clipped from V and 2 bases from J, the junction kept 9 bases outside the gene matches. This CDR3 has 16 amino acids. In DNA form, the CDR3 reads TGTGCCAGCAGCCAGTACAGGGGATTCCGGCAAGAGACCCAGTACTTC. This gives the protein CASSQYRGFRQETQYF. Combining the CDR3 with reference TRBV14 and TRBJ2-5 gives the whole variable domain EAGVTQFPSHSVIEKGQTVTLRCDPISGHDNLYWYRRVMGKEIKFLLHFVKESKQDESGMPNNRFLAERTGGTYSTLKVQPAELEDSGVYFCASSQYRGFRQETQYFGPGTRLLVL.